The source of this T cell receptor beta chain is a study of T cell responses to AZD1222 COVID-19 vaccine. As regards this clone: The antigen is not known.

Sequencing was performed with immunoSEQ multiplex PCR; in TCRdb, only in-frame clones are kept and a portion is missing. The sample lists roughly 120,000 clones, about 80% occurring once. Findings and limits, study-wide: A reported finding is that nearly half of spike-specific TCRs target unmutated variant regions. After two AZD1222 doses, spike-specific TCR breadth and depth rose versus day 0. Spike-wide vaccine-associated CD4 TCRs dominated at 160-218 and 743-854.

V lost 3 bases and J lost 2; bases outside the gene matches: 1. CDR3 length: 14 residues. Germline assignment: CDR1 KGHSH and CDR2 LQKENI. The starting material was peripheral blood, obtained on day 0 of AZD1222 vaccination. The sequence was obtained from an adult in good health. V and J are TRBV18 and TRBJ1-2, with 9 nucleotides matching TRBD1. CDR3 in DNA: TGTGCCAGCTCACCGGGACAGGGAAACTATGGCTACACCTTC. It yields the protein CASSPGQGNYGYTF.